Presented here are 25 T cell receptor beta chains from one specimen sequenced in a study of T-cell memory formation after mild COVID-19. One entry per CDR3 protein results from TCRdb running MiXCR on the 5' RACE reads. This table holds under 650,000 distinct CDR3 sequences, 18% found once. Source material: PBMCs or a T cell subset sorted from them (not recorded which). The receptors were gathered from an adult woman who had mild COVID-19 (a few samples of this study predate the infection). Cell type and time point are not known.

The rearrangement links TRBV12-2 to TRBJ1-1. TRBV12-2 is a pseudogene locus. The CDR3 sequence is 15 residues long. This chain's CDR3 is CASRLPQELGSEAFF. The CDR3 DNA reads as TGTGCAAGTCGCTTACCGCAGGAACTTGGCTCTGAAGCTTTCTTT.

The rearrangement joins TRBV7-2 to TRBJ2-2; 8 bases are shared with TRBD2. V lost 1 base and J lost 1; bases outside the gene matches: 5. The CDR3 contains 17 residues. From germline, CDR1 is SGHTA and CDR2 FQGNSA. The CDR3 DNA follows: TGTGCCAGCAGCTTAGGACTAGCGATTTTGAACACCGGGGAGCTGTTTTTT. Translation: CASSLGLAILNTGELFF.

CDR3 residues: CASSLTTGARTEAFF. The DNA of the CDR3 is TGCGCCAGCAGCTTAACTACAGGGGCCAGGACTGAAGCTTTCTTT. The rearrangement joins TRBV5-1 to TRBJ1-1, with 7 bases fitting TRBD1. Germline assignment: CDR1 SGHRS and CDR2 YFSETQ. V was pared by 2 bases and J by 5 bases, with 9 bases of the junction left unmatched. The CDR3 is made up of 15 amino acids. Complete variable domain (other parts from reference TRBV5-1 and TRBJ1-1): KAGVTQTPRYLIKTRGQQVTLSCSPISGHRSVSWYQQTPGQGLQFLFEYFSETQRNKGNFPGRFSGRQFSNSRSEMNVSTLELGDSALYLCASSLTTGARTEAFFGQGTRLTVV.

The V gene is TRBV12-3 or TRBV12-4, the J gene TRBJ1-5, with 7 bases matching TRBD1. The CDR3 has 15 residues. V was pared by 6 bases and J by 0 bases, with 5 bases of the junction left unmatched. CDR3 nucleotide sequence: TGTGCCAGCAGCCAGGGACAGACTAGCAATCAGCCCCAGCATTTT. The encoded protein is CASSQGQTSNQPQHF.

The sample holds many counts of this clonotype. The chain joins TRBV5-1 to TRBJ2-1, with D unclear. V lost 2 bases and J 8 bases, leaving 20 bases between the germline ends. The V gene's germline CDR1 is SGHRS and CDR2 YFSETQ. CDR3 length: 16 amino acids. CDR3 residues: CASSFSPGLSWDEQFF. The CDR3 region has the DNA TGCGCCAGCAGCTTTTCCCCGGGTCTAAGTTGGGATGAGCAGTTCTTC.

This chain connects TRBV12-3 or TRBV12-4 to TRBJ2-3; no definite D call. The CDR3 runs to 17 residues. With 4 bases removed from V and 2 bases from J, the gap between germline ends came to 19 bases. The CDR3 reads CASSSILVRRHTDTQYF. CDR3 DNA sequence: TGTGCCAGCAGTTCCATCTTGGTTCGACGACACACAGATACGCAGTATTTT.

The chain joins TRBV29-1 to TRBJ2-7; 9 bases align to TRBD2. Germline V gene data show CDR1 as SQVTM and CDR2 as ANQGSEA. V lost 6 bases to trimming and J lost 0 bases; unmatched junction nucleotides: 15. This CDR3 has 17 residues. CDR3 coding DNA: TGCAGCGTATTGTCGGTAGCGGGAGCCCGGAGCTCCTACGAGCAGTACTTC. This codes for CSVLSVAGARSSYEQYF.

This clonotype was seen a handful of times. This chain links TRBV5-1 with TRBJ2-1, with 9 bases matching TRBD2. From germline, CDR1 is SGHRS and CDR2 YFSETQ. CDR3 size: 16 residues. V was pared by 0 bases and J by 2 bases, with 3 bases of the junction left unmatched. This chain's CDR3 is CASSLAAGGPYNEQFF. DNA for the CDR3: TGCGCCAGCAGCTTGGCGGCGGGAGGGCCCTACAATGAGCAGTTCTTC.

The table lists this clonotype with a few counts. The gene calls are TRBV4-2 and TRBJ2-2; possibly TRBD2 for D (6 bases). The germline V gene has CDR1 LGHNA and CDR2 YNFKEQ. This CDR3 has 15 amino acids. The V and J ends lost 4 bases and 3 bases respectively, with 12 bases between them. CDR3 protein: CASSRGVADTGELFF. The CDR3 DNA sequence: TGTGCCAGCAGCCGCGGGGTGGCGGACACCGGGGAGCTGTTTTTT.

This clonotype was recorded a few times. This sequence joins TRBV7-9 and TRBJ1-1, with D perhaps matching TRBD1 (5 bases). This CDR3 is 15 amino acids long. Germline assignment: CDR1 SEHNR and CDR2 FQNEAQ (reference sequence). V was clipped by 2 bases and J by 4 bases, with 14 bases between them. The CDR3 DNA reads TGTGCCAGCAGCTTAACCCCTCAGGGAAGCACTGAAGCTTTCTTT. The encoded protein is CASSLTPQGSTEAFF.

This clonotype occurred a few times. This CDR3 is CSASGTSGDQETQYF. DNA for the CDR3: TGCAGTGCCTCTGGGACTAGCGGAGACCAAGAGACCCAGTACTTC. The V and J genes are TRBV20-1 and TRBJ2-5; TRBD2 agrees at 11 bases. Per germline, CDR1 DFQATT and CDR2 SNEGSKA (reference sequence). Trimming took 6 bases from V and 0 from J; bases not matched to a gene: 6. The CDR3 consists of 15 residues.

V usage is TRBV7-3 and J usage is TRBJ1-1, with a tentative D call TRBD1 (6 bases). The CDR3 runs 13 residues. Germline V gives CDR1 SGHTA, CDR2 FQGTGA. V was shortened by 4 bases and J by 3 bases, with 9 bases between the two germline ends. As DNA, the CDR3 is TGTGCCAGCAGCTGGTCAGGGGACACTGAAGCTTTCTTT. Protein product: CASSWSGDTEAFF.

This clonotype was detected a few times. V is TRBV20-1 and J is TRBJ1-3; D uncertain. The CDR3 runs 13 residues. The germline V gene has CDR1 DFQATT and CDR2 SNEGSKA (reference sequence). Trimming took 1 base from V and 8 from J, leaving 12 bases between them. The CDR3 protein is CSARGGMRDTIYF. As DNA, the CDR3 is TGCAGTGCTAGAGGAGGCATGAGGGACACCATATATTTT.

This clonotype was found a few times. This chain connects TRBV27 to TRBJ1-2, with D possibly TRBD1 on 5 matching bases. This CDR3 spans 15 amino acids. The germline V gene has CDR1 MNHEY and CDR2 SMNVEV (reference sequence). Trimming took off 1 base at V and 4 bases at J, with 13 bases between the two ends. The CDR3 DNA reads as TGTGCCAGCAGTTTATACAGGACGGCGAGCTATGGCTACACCTTC. Protein: CASSLYRTASYGYTF.

V usage is TRBV5-1 and J usage is TRBJ2-1; D might be TRBD1 or TRBD2, each matching 5 bases. This CDR3 contains 17 residues. Germline V gene sequence: CDR1 SGHRS, CDR2 YFSETQ. The V gene lost 2 bases and the J gene lost 6 bases, with 21 bases spanning the gap. CDR3 in DNA: TGCGCCAGCAGCTTTGGGGGTTCGACACTAAGGTCCAATGAGCAGTTCTTC. Protein: CASSFGGSTLRSNEQFF.

Only one count was recorded for this clonotype. Here the CDR3 reads CSARDLGGPVYEQYF. In DNA, the CDR3 is TGCAGTGCTAGAGACCTTGGAGGCCCCGTCTACGAGCAGTACTTC. The genes are TRBV20-1 and TRBJ2-7, with a weak D call TRBD2 (5 bases). This CDR3 region has 15 residues. CDR1 and CDR2 from the germline V gene are DFQATT and SNEGSKA (reference sequence). The ends were cut back, 0 bases at V and 3 bases at J, with 15 bases in the middle.

This clonotype has a handful of counts. The chain is built from TRBV11-2 and TRBJ2-1, with 9 bases fitting TRBD1. The CDR3 runs to 16 residues. Germline-derived CDR1 and CDR2 are SGHAT and FQNNGV. V trimming: 4 bases; J trimming: 2 bases; junction bases outside the gene matches: 6. The CDR3 DNA sequence: TGTGCCAGCAGCTCACGGACAGGGGAGACCTACAATGAGCAGTTCTTC. Its translation: CASSSRTGETYNEQFF.

There are a few counts of this clonotype. The rearrangement uses TRBV7-9 and TRBJ2-5; the match to TRBD1 covers 7 bases. With V trimmed by 3 bases and J by 5 bases, 6 bases remained unmatched. CDR1 and CDR2 (germline): SEHNR, FQNEAQ (reference sequence). The CDR3 runs 14 residues. CDR3 region: CASSFTGESETQYF. The CDR3 DNA reads as TGTGCCAGCAGCTTTACAGGGGAGAGTGAGACCCAGTACTTC. The variable domain in full, with the rest retrieved from reference TRBV7-9 and TRBJ2-5, is DTGVSQNPRHKITKRGQNVTFRCDPISEHNRLYWYRQTLGQGPEFLTYFQNEAQLEKSRLLSDRFSAERPKGSFSTLEIQRTEQGDSAMYLCASSFTGESETQYFGPGTRLLVL.

This clonotype occurred a few times. The genes are TRBV20-1 and TRBJ1-2; 9 bases agree with TRBD1. This CDR3 has 12 amino acids. V shed 5 bases, J shed 8 bases, and the junction held 6 bases outside the gene matches. The germline V gene has CDR1 DFQATT and CDR2 SNEGSKA (reference sequence). The CDR3 spells CSAQDRGGGYTF. The CDR3 DNA follows: TGCAGTGCTCAGGACAGGGGAGGCGGCTACACCTTC.

The genes are TRBV7-6 and TRBJ2-5; D is perhaps TRBD1 or TRBD2 (5 bases each). V dropped 0 bases and J dropped 4 bases, with 9 bases sitting between them. CDR3 length: 14 amino acids. Germline CDR1 reads SGHVS; CDR2 reads FNYEAQ. CDR3 residues: CASSLAGTPETQYF. In DNA, the CDR3 is TGTGCCAGCAGCTTAGCTGGGACGCCAGAGACCCAGTACTTC.

This clonotype was detected only a few times. V is TRBV20-1 and J is TRBJ2-7, with D tentatively TRBD2 (6 bases). Germline V gives CDR1 DFQATT, CDR2 SNEGSKA (reference sequence). Deletions cut 0 bases from V and 2 bases from J, with 14 bases between. The CDR3 is made up of 15 amino acids. CDR3 in DNA: TGCAGTGCTAGAGATGGCCGGGGGAGCCCCTACGAGCAGTACTTC. It encodes CSARDGRGSPYEQYF.

There are a few counts of this clonotype. The genes are TRBV20-1 and TRBJ2-7; 7 bases are a match to TRBD1. Germline V CDR1 and CDR2: DFQATT, SNEGSKA (reference sequence). The CDR3 consists of 14 residues. The ends lost 0 bases at V and 2 bases at J; junction bases unmatched: 4. Here the CDR3 DNA reads TGCAGTGCTAGAGATCGGGACAGAACCTACGAGCAGTACTTC. Its protein product is CSARDRDRTYEQYF.

This clonotype has a handful of counts. The V and J genes are TRBV7-6 and TRBJ2-3, with 8 bases that match TRBD2. The germline CDR1 and CDR2 sequences are SGHVS and FNYEAQ. V shed 5 bases and J 5 bases; nucleotides not matched to a gene: 12. The CDR3 covers 16 residues. The CDR3 region is CASSATAGEPIDTQYF. The CDR3 bases are TGTGCCAGCAGCGCCACAGCGGGGGAACCGATAGATACGCAGTATTTT.

Many counts were recorded for this clonotype. V gene TRBV10-3 combines with J gene TRBJ1-3, with D possibly matching TRBD1 (5 bases). Germline V CDR1 and CDR2: ENHRY, SYGVKD. Trimming took 4 bases from V and 4 from J, leaving 14 bases between them. The CDR3 runs to 15 residues. CDR3 sequence: CAISAPPGLGNTIYF. The CDR3 bases are TGTGCCATCAGTGCGCCCCCGGGGCTCGGAAACACCATATATTTT.

The CDR3 DNA reads TGTGCCAGCAGCTCCACCGGGACAGGGAGCTATGGCTACACCTTC. Translating it yields CASSSTGTGSYGYTF. The rearrangement links TRBV7-2 to TRBJ1-2; 9 nucleotides line up with TRBD1. The J segment lost 4 bases and the V segment lost 4 bases, leaving 7 bases of the junction unmatched. From germline, CDR1 is SGHTA and CDR2 FQGNSA. The CDR3 length is 15 residues. Together with reference TRBV7-2 and TRBJ1-2, the CDR3 gives the full variable domain: GAGVSQSPSNKVTEKGKDVELRCDPISGHTALYWYRQSLGQGLEFLIYFQGNSAPDKSGLPSDRFSAERTGGSVSTLTIQRTQQEDSAVYLCASSSTGTGSYGYTFGSGTRLTVV.